These 13 T cell receptor beta chains share one sample of origin, sequenced in a study of shared clonotypes between healthy human individuals. CD45RO negativity and positive selection for CCR7 defined naive CD8 cells, a population that excluded terminally differentiated effector memory CD45RA+ cells. Data came from immunoSEQ multiplex PCR; TCRdb stores just in-frame clones and leaves some out. The data contain more than 2 million clones, about 95% of them seen just once; the ten biggest clones take up around 1.1%. Specimen: naive CD8+ T cells sorted from blood. The receptors come from a man younger than 35 in good health.

The CDR3 bases are TGTGCCAGCAGCTTAAGTCCCGACTACGAGCAGTACTTC. Protein product: CASSLSPDYEQYF. The rearrangement joins TRBV11-2 to TRBJ2-7; D ambiguous. This CDR3 comprises 13 residues. Germline CDR1 SGHAT, CDR2 FQNNGV. V lost 2 bases to trimming and J lost 3 bases, with 8 bases between them. Filled out from reference TRBV11-2 and TRBJ2-7, the complete variable domain reads EAGVAQSPRYKIIEKRQSVAFWCNPISGHATLYWYQQILGQGPKLLIQFQNNGVVDDSQLPKDRFSAERLKGVDSTLKIQPAKLEDSAVYLCASSLSPDYEQYFGPGTRLTVT.

Turning to this clone: The sample has other DNA sequences that encode this CDR3 too. The genes are TRBV27 and TRBJ2-7; 8 nucleotides agree with TRBD1. Per germline, CDR1 MNHEY and CDR2 SMNVEV (reference sequence). With 5 bases clipped from V and 5 bases from J, the junction kept 5 bases outside the gene matches. This CDR3 comprises 13 residues. The CDR3 protein is CASSPGQGNEQYF. The CDR3 region has the DNA TGTGCCAGCAGTCCCGGACAGGGTAACGAGCAGTACTTC.

The V call is TRBV6-5, the J call TRBJ2-7; 7 bases fit TRBD1. With V trimmed by 4 bases and J by 2 bases, 11 bases remained unmatched. The CDR3 has 16 residues. Per the germline V gene, CDR1 is MNHEY and CDR2 is SVGAGI. The CDR3 DNA sequence: TGTGCCAGCAGTTGGGGATACCGGGACAGCACCTACGAGCAGTACTTC. This encodes CASSWGYRDSTYEQYF.

This chain connects TRBV4-1 to TRBJ2-4, with a possible D match to TRBD1 (5 bases). The V end was cut by 2 bases, the J end by 4 bases, with 12 bases between. CDR3 length equals 15 residues. Germline V gene data show CDR1 as MGHRA and CDR2 as YSYEKL. For the CDR3, the DNA is TGCGCCAGCAGCCAAACCCCAAAGGGGAAAAACATTCAGTACTTC. Protein: CASSQTPKGKNIQYF.

V gene TRBV9 combines with J gene TRBJ2-3, with TRBD2 identical over 10 bases. With 0 bases clipped from V and 5 bases from J, the junction kept 6 bases outside the gene matches. There are 16 residues in the CDR3. Germline assignment: CDR1 SGDLS and CDR2 YYNGEE. The CDR3 DNA follows: TGTGCCAGCAGCGTAGGAGCGGGAGGGCCCCGAGATACGCAGTATTTT. It is translated as CASSVGAGGPRDTQYF.

This clone was detected only once. The rearrangement uses TRBV29-1 and TRBJ2-1; tentatively, D is TRBD1 (5 bases). The germline V gene has CDR1 SQVTM and CDR2 ANQGSEA. V was trimmed by 4 bases and J by 1 base, leaving 8 bases between them. There are 13 residues in the CDR3. The CDR3 here is CSVGGLSYNEQFF. In DNA, the CDR3 is TGCAGCGTTGGGGGCCTATCCTACAATGAGCAGTTCTTC.

This clone was recorded only once. The chain is built from TRBV27 and TRBJ2-1; 8 bases line up with TRBD2. The CDR3 runs to 15 residues. Per germline, CDR1 MNHEY and CDR2 SMNVEV (reference sequence). V shed 3 bases, J shed 7 bases, and the junction held 8 bases outside the gene matches. The CDR3 protein is CASSLVGGARNEQFF. The CDR3 nucleotides read TGTGCCAGCAGTTTGGTCGGGGGGGCGCGAAATGAGCAGTTCTTC.

Worth noting for this clone: Other DNA sequences from this sample encode an identical CDR3 as well. The V and J genes are TRBV4-3 and TRBJ1-1; tentative D call: TRBD1 (5 bases). This CDR3 is 15 amino acids long. V was cut by 3 bases and J by 0 bases, with 11 bases left in between. Germline CDR1 and CDR2: LGHNA and YSLEER. CDR3 sequence: CASSQGTGMNTEAFF. The DNA of the CDR3 is TGCGCCAGCAGCCAGGGGACGGGCATGAACACTGAAGCTTTCTTT.

The chain couples TRBV15 to TRBJ2-5; maybe TRBD2 (6 bases). This CDR3 comprises 15 residues. The germline CDR1 and CDR2 sequences are LNHNV and YYDKDF (reference sequence). V lost 2 bases to trimming and J lost 3 bases, with 13 bases between them. The CDR3 bases are TGTGCCACCAGCAGACTTGGAGGGGTTAAAGAGACCCAGTACTTC. It codes for CATSRLGGVKETQYF.

This clone was detected only once. The chain recombines TRBV7-9 with TRBJ2-2; D call uncertain. Germline-derived CDR1 and CDR2 are SEHNR and FQNEAQ (reference sequence). Trimming took off 6 bases at V and 6 bases at J, with 11 bases between the two ends. The CDR3 consists of 13 residues. The CDR3 DNA reads TGTGCCAGCAGGAACCAAGCCTCCGGGGAGCTGTTTTTT. Encoded protein: CASRNQASGELFF.

The chain couples TRBV6-6 to TRBJ2-7, with D possibly called TRBD1 or TRBD2 (6 bases each). Germline CDR1 and CDR2: MNHNY and SVGAGI (reference sequence). V lost 7 bases, J lost 7 bases, and 17 bases lay in between. The CDR3 consists of 13 residues. CDR3 bases: TGTGCCAGCACCGAGGAGGGGGGAGGTGAGCAGTACTTC. Translation gives CASTEEGGGEQYF.

This clone was recorded a few times. The chain has TRBV19 and TRBJ2-4; D possibly corresponds to TRBD2 (5 bases). Trimming left V 9 bases short and J 0 bases short, with 18 bases between. The CDR3 loop spans 16 amino acids. Germline values: CDR1 LNHDA, CDR2 SQIVND (reference sequence). The DNA of the CDR3 is TGTGCCAGCCCCTTTTCCGGGAAATTAGCCAAAAACATTCAGTACTTC. Residues: CASPFSGKLAKNIQYF. The full variable domain, in which reference TRBV19 and TRBJ2-4 provide the parts outside the CDR3, is DGGITQSPKYLFRKEGQNVTLSCEQNLNHDAMYWYRQDPGQGLRLIYYSQIVNDFQKGDIAEGYSVSREKKESFPLTVTSAQKNPTAFYLCASPFSGKLAKNIQYFGAGTRLSVL.

The chain joins TRBV7-9 to TRBJ2-7; 9 bases are shared with TRBD2. Unmatched junction bases numbered 5, after V lost 1 base and J lost 4 bases. CDR3 length equals 15 residues. Germline-derived CDR1 and CDR2 are SEHNR and FQNEAQ (reference sequence). CDR3 protein: CASSLEAGGTYEQYF. The CDR3 region has the DNA TGTGCCAGCAGCTTAGAAGCGGGAGGCACGTACGAGCAGTACTTC.